Shown below are 10 T cell receptor beta chains from a single sample sequenced in a study of T cell clonotyping in hematopoietic cell transplantation (dated by TCRdb to the early 2020s). The receptor library was made with the immunoSEQ multiplex PCR assay. This immuneACCESS table, as held by TCRdb, lists in-frame sequences with V and J called but not all clones. Of the missing ones, under half trace to an unresolved V gene in checked studies; the others have no known cause. The sample table lists about 8,400 clones, roughly 91% of them with a count of one. 4% to 5% of the sample goes to the ten largest clones. In light of the paper, this sample's time point label describes: recipient sample taken at acute GVHD onset. Sequencing was performed on peripheral blood mononuclear cells, taken at the time of graft-versus-host disease after allogeneic stem cell transplant. These receptor sequences come from a male patient between 55 and 70 years old who had an allogeneic stem cell transplant from a related donor, so the T cells may come from the graft donor. Some clones in this sample may be carry-over from other donors' samples.

The chain uses TRBV2 and TRBJ2-1, with TRBD1 matching over 11 bases. The germline V gene encodes CDR1 SNHLY and CDR2 FYNNEI. CDR3 size: 13 residues. Germline trimming cut 11 bases from V and 8 bases from J; bases unmatched to any gene: 8. CDR3 sequence (DNA): TGTGCCGTCGGACAGGGGGCTAACTATGAGCAGTTCTTC. This encodes CAVGQGANYEQFF.

The rearrangement links TRBV6-1 to TRBJ2-7, with 9 bases lining up with TRBD1. The CDR3 totals 15 residues. V shed 2 bases and J 6 bases; nucleotides not matched to a gene: 8. Germline CDR1 reads MNHNS; CDR2 reads SASEGT. The CDR3 DNA reads as TGTGCCAGCAGTGAATTGGGGACAGGGAGCCCCGAGCAGTACTTC. Amino acids: CASSELGTGSPEQYF.

The chain uses TRBV5-4 and TRBJ2-1, with 9 bases fitting TRBD1. V shed 0 bases and J 10 bases; nucleotides not matched to a gene: 8. The CDR3 has 15 amino acids. Per the germline V gene, CDR1 is SGHNT and CDR2 is YYREEE (reference sequence). CDR3: CASSLAGTGHVEQFF. In DNA form, the CDR3 reads TGTGCCAGCAGCTTGGCCGGGACAGGGCACGTCGAGCAGTTCTTC. The whole variable domain, filled in from reference TRBV5-4 and TRBJ2-1, reads ETGVTQSPTHLIKTRGQQVTLRCSSQSGHNTVSWYQQALGQGPQFIFQYYREEENGRGNFPPRFSGLQFPNYSSELNVNALELDDSALYLCASSLAGTGHVEQFFGPGTRLTVL.

The chain employs TRBV19 and TRBJ2-7, with 8 bases matching TRBD2. CDR3 length equals 12 residues. CDR1 LNHDA and CDR2 SQIVND come from the germline V gene (reference sequence). Trimming cost V 9 bases and J 3 bases; bases outside gene matches: 4. Here the CDR3 DNA reads TGTGCCAGCGGGGGGGGCGGCTACGAGCAGTACTTC. Protein product: CASGGGGYEQYF. Variable domain in full (rest from reference TRBV19 and TRBJ2-7): DGGITQSPKYLFRKEGQNVTLSCEQNLNHDAMYWYRQDPGQGLRLIYYSQIVNDFQKGDIAEGYSVSREKKESFPLTVTSAQKNPTAFYLCASGGGGYEQYFGPGTRLTVT.

The chain combines TRBV9 with TRBJ1-1, with D tentatively TRBD1 (6 bases). This CDR3 is built from 11 residues. Germline lookup yields CDR1 SGDLS and CDR2 YYNGEE. The V end was cut by 7 bases, the J end by 5 bases, with 9 bases between. The CDR3 bases are TGTGCCAGCGGGGGGCGGACTGAAGCTTTCTTT. Translated: CASGGRTEAFF.

The chain is built from TRBV28 and TRBJ1-5, with D maybe TRBD1 (5 bases). The V end was cut by 7 bases, the J end by 3 bases, with 13 bases between. This CDR3 is 14 amino acids long. The germline V gene encodes CDR1 MDHEN and CDR2 SYDVKM. The CDR3 DNA reads TGTGCCAGCACCGACAGACAGTTCAATCAGCCCCAGCATTTT. Translating it yields CASTDRQFNQPQHF.

This chain connects TRBV7-2 to TRBJ2-3, with 7 bases aligning to TRBD2. The CDR3 extends over 15 amino acids. Germline CDR1 reads SGHTA; CDR2 reads FQGNSA. The J segment lost 6 bases and the V segment lost 0 bases, leaving 6 bases of the junction unmatched. CDR3 in DNA: TGTGCCAGCAGCTTAGCGCAGAGAGCGGGGGATACGCAGTATTTT. Amino acids: CASSLAQRAGDTQYF.

The V gene is TRBV7-3, the J gene TRBJ1-2, with a possible D match to TRBD1 (6 bases). The germline V and J ends were trimmed by 5 bases and 6 bases, with 19 bases remaining between them. CDR1 is SGHTA, CDR2 FQGTGA, per germline. This CDR3 contains 15 residues. CDR3 residues: CASSRTGAVADGYTF. DNA of the CDR3: TGTGCCAGCAGCCGAACGGGGGCGGTTGCGGATGGCTACACCTTC. Full variable domain (outside the CDR3, taken from reference TRBV7-3 and TRBJ1-2): GAGVSQTPSNKVTEKGKYVELRCDPISGHTALYWYRQSLGQGPEFLIYFQGTGAADDSGLPNDRFFAVRPEGSVSTLKIQRTERGDSAVYLCASSRTGAVADGYTFGSGTRLTVV.

The chain employs TRBV4-1 and TRBJ1-2, with D possibly matching TRBD1 (5 bases). The V and J ends lost 4 bases and 6 bases respectively, with 15 bases between them. The CDR3 runs to 14 residues. Germline V CDR1 and CDR2: MGHRA, YSYEKL. CDR3 sequence (DNA): TGCGCCAGCAGCCCGGGACCGATGGGCCATGGCTACACCTTC. The encoded protein is CASSPGPMGHGYTF.

V usage is TRBV6-6 and J usage is TRBJ1-1; D remains ambiguous. CDR3 length: 14 amino acids. V lost 10 bases, J lost 2 bases, and 17 bases lay in between. Germline CDR1 reads MNHNY; CDR2 reads SVGAGI (reference sequence). The CDR3 nucleotides are TGTGCCACCGGATCGACGGAGACTAACACTGAAGCTTTCTTT. Protein: CATGSTETNTEAFF.